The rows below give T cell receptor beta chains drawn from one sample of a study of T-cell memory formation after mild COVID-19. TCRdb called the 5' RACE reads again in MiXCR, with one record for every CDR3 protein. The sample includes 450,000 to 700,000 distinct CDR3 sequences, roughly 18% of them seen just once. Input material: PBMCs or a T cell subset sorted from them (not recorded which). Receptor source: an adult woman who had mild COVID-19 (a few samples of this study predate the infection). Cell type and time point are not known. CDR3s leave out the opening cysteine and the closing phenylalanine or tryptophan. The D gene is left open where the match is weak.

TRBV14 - ASGTGYGYT
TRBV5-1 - ASSYTSGGALAKNIQY
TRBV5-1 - ASSLGQPGSEAF
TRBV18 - ASSPRGGSGEETQY
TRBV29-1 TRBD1 SVEDLGQGAANEQF
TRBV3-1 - ASSLTRSGEQY
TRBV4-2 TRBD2 ASSQERGASGGNEQF
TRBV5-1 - ASTSHNMNTEAF
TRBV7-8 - ASSHSGQLYEQY
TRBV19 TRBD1 ASSIGTGGMKQY
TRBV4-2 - ASSQEAGIMNTEAF
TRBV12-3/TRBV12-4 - ASNHHSARNEQF
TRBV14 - ASSSVWVRAGELF
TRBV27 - ASRQGPTSYEQY
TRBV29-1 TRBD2 SVEVLSGWTSGTSSYEQY
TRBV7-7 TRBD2 ASSPQAGAGELF
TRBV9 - ASSLNRVSGANVLT
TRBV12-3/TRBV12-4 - ATFSGANVLT
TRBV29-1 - SVENSPYEQY
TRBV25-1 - ASRSRYSYEQY
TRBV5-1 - ASSSGNGIYEQY
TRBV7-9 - ASSATGSAEAF
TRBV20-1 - SARAPGAGAGGYT
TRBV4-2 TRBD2 ASSRSGTSGSSYNEQF
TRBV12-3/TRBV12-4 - ASSFFADTQY
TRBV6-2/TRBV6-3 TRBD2 ASIETPGLGETQY
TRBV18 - ASSPPADTYGYT
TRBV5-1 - ASSLATGPKETQY
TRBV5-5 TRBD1 ASSRNRGMNTEAF
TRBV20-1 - SARGQRYEQY
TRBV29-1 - SARRSKTGNTGELF